Reported below is one T cell receptor (beta chain). This CDR3 has 14 amino acids. Trimming took 4 bases from V and 0 from J; bases not matched to a gene: 2. The germline CDR1 and CDR2 sequences are SQVTM and ANQGSEA. This sample stems from a study of blood T cell repertoires in COVID-19. Overall study context: There were acute and convalescent COVID-19 samples, and they came from the United States, Italy and Spain. T cells, B-cell-depleted T cells, or PBMCs supplied cDNA or gDNA.

As handled by the study authors: Estimation of nucleated cell counts was performed using reference gene primer amplification. Only in-frame clones appear in the TCRdb table, and some are missing; sequencing was by immunoSEQ multiplex PCR. V and J calls and clone size are as listed in that table; D and trimming were resolved from the DNA. The top ten clones hold more than 20% of a sample with about 68,000 clones, almost 85% of them seen once. This TCR was sampled from a man in his fifties or sixties with acute or convalescent COVID-19. The V gene is TRBV29-1, the J gene TRBJ1-4, with 7 bases identical to TRBD1. Sample: peripheral blood. The CDR3 is CSVGQGTTNEKLFF. In DNA, the CDR3 is TGCAGCGTTGGACAGGGCACAACTAATGAAAAACTGTTTTTT.